Listed here are 27 T cell receptor beta chains from one sample, sequenced in a study of blood T cell repertoires in COVID-19. Produced via immunoSEQ multiplex PCR; TCRdb's table is partial and in-frame only. Here the sample spans about 270,000 clones, roughly 93% being singletons. Sequencing used PBMCs or T cells enriched from blood (not recorded which). Source of these receptors: a middle-aged woman with acute COVID-19.

The chain is built from TRBV29-1 and TRBJ1-2, with 7 bases identical to TRBD1. Germline values: CDR1 SQVTM, CDR2 ANQGSEA. J gave up 6 bases and V 6 bases, and 10 bases lay outside the gene matches. The CDR3 loop spans 13 amino acids. As DNA, the CDR3 is TGCAGCGTCCGCCCCGGGACAGCTCATGGCTACACCTTC. The encoded protein is CSVRPGTAHGYTF.

The chain combines TRBV7-2 with TRBJ1-1; D gene uncertain. CDR1 and CDR2 (germline): SGHTA, FQGNSA. Trimming removed 1 base at V and 0 bases at J, with 6 bases between. This CDR3 is built from 14 residues. The chain's CDR3 is CASSLVLMNTEAFF. The CDR3 nucleotides read TGTGCCAGCAGCTTAGTCCTTATGAACACTGAAGCTTTCTTT. Combining the CDR3 with reference TRBV7-2 and TRBJ1-1 gives the whole variable domain GAGVSQSPSNKVTEKGKDVELRCDPISGHTALYWYRQSLGQGLEFLIYFQGNSAPDKSGLPSDRFSAERTGGSVSTLTIQRTQQEDSAVYLCASSLVLMNTEAFFGQGTRLTVV.

The V and J genes are TRBV30 and TRBJ1-6; a possible D gene is TRBD1 (6 bases). The CDR3 totals 13 residues. Germline V CDR1 and CDR2: GTSNPN, SVGIG (reference sequence). Trimming removed 5 bases at V and 8 bases at J, with 13 bases between. CDR3 loop: CAWGPRGDSPLHF. In DNA form, the CDR3 reads TGTGCCTGGGGGCCCAGGGGCGATTCACCCCTCCACTTT.

The V call is TRBV18, the J call TRBJ1-4, with TRBD1 identical over 11 bases. Per the germline V gene, CDR1 is KGHSH and CDR2 is LQKENI. The length of the CDR3 is 18 residues. V lost 5 bases, J lost 8 bases, and 16 bases stayed unmatched. The CDR3 DNA sequence: TGTGCCAGCTCATACTCCCAAGCCGGGACAGGGGGTGGAGAAAAACTGTTTTTT. Protein: CASSYSQAGTGGGEKLFF.

This chain uses TRBV5-1 with TRBJ2-3; D perhaps matches TRBD1 (5 bases). Germline lookup yields CDR1 SGHRS and CDR2 YFSETQ. With 2 bases removed from V and 3 bases from J, the gap between germline ends came to 10 bases. CDR3 length: 14 residues. CDR3 in amino acids: CASSFQGQTDTQYF. As DNA, the CDR3 is TGCGCCAGCAGCTTCCAGGGTCAGACAGATACGCAGTATTTT.

This chain joins TRBV5-4 and TRBJ1-2, with 8 bases aligning to TRBD1. The CDR3 runs to 14 residues. Germline trimming cut 0 bases from V and 7 bases from J; bases unmatched to any gene: 5. The germline CDR1 and CDR2 sequences are SGHNT and YYREEE (reference sequence). The CDR3 DNA sequence: TGTGCCAGCAGCTTGGGGGGGACAGGAACTGGCTACACCTTC. It specifies CASSLGGTGTGYTF. Based on the CDR3 plus reference TRBV5-4 and TRBJ1-2, the full variable domain is ETGVTQSPTHLIKTRGQQVTLRCSSQSGHNTVSWYQQALGQGPQFIFQYYREEENGRGNFPPRFSGLQFPNYSSELNVNALELDDSALYLCASSLGGTGTGYTFGSGTRLTVV.

The rearrangement joins TRBV15 to TRBJ2-7; D might be TRBD2 (6 bases). From germline, CDR1 is LNHNV and CDR2 YYDKDF (reference sequence). The CDR3 runs 13 residues. The germline V and J ends were trimmed by 8 bases and 2 bases, with 13 bases remaining between them. CDR3: CATRGSGTYEQYF. The CDR3 DNA sequence: TGTGCCACCCGCGGTAGCGGAACCTACGAGCAGTACTTC.

The V call is TRBV29-1, the J call TRBJ1-5; D possibly corresponds to TRBD1 (6 bases). V was shortened by 7 bases and J by 5 bases, with 15 bases between the two germline ends. Germline loops: CDR1 SQVTM, CDR2 ANQGSEA. The CDR3 is 13 amino acids. CDR3 residues: CSAGGTPDQPQHF. As DNA, the CDR3 is TGCAGCGCTGGTGGGACACCCGATCAGCCCCAGCATTTT.

The chain combines TRBV6-4 with TRBJ2-3, with TRBD2 matching 12 bases. The germline V gene encodes CDR1 MRHNA and CDR2 SNTAGT. This CDR3 spans 16 amino acids. The trim removed 2 bases at V and 3 bases at J, leaving 3 bases unmatched. The CDR3 coding sequence is TGTGCCAGCAGTGACGCTAGCGGGGGGGGAACAGATACGCAGTATTTT. Its translation: CASSDASGGGTDTQYF.

V gene TRBV18 combines with J gene TRBJ2-1; D call uncertain. The CDR3 has 15 amino acids. Germline-derived CDR1 and CDR2 are KGHSH and LQKENI. Trimming removed 8 bases from V and 0 bases from J, with 14 bases in between. CDR3 DNA sequence: TGTGCCAGCGTACAGAGCAGAACCTCCTACAATGAGCAGTTCTTC. This codes for CASVQSRTSYNEQFF.

The chain carries TRBV24-1 and TRBJ2-3, with D unclear. Germline assignment: CDR1 KGHDR and CDR2 SFDVKD. Deletions cut 1 base from V and 7 bases from J, with 17 bases between. The length of the CDR3 is 16 residues. CDR3 loop: CATSDLADTEPNTQYF. DNA for the CDR3: TGTGCCACCAGTGATTTAGCAGACACCGAACCCAATACGCAGTATTTT.

This chain joins TRBV5-1 and TRBJ2-3; the D gene is possibly TRBD2 (6 bases). This CDR3 is 17 amino acids long. V was shortened by 2 bases and J by 0 bases, with 16 bases between the two germline ends. CDR1 is SGHRS, CDR2 YFSETQ, per germline. The CDR3 spells CASSFLRESASTDTQYF. The CDR3 nucleotides are TGCGCCAGCAGCTTTCTTCGGGAGAGTGCTAGCACAGATACGCAGTATTTT. Using reference TRBV5-1 and TRBJ2-3 for the parts outside the CDR3, the full variable domain is KAGVTQTPRYLIKTRGQQVTLSCSPISGHRSVSWYQQTPGQGLQFLFEYFSETQRNKGNFPGRFSGRQFSNSRSEMNVSTLELGDSALYLCASSFLRESASTDTQYFGPGTRLTVL.

The chain recombines TRBV28 with TRBJ1-4; 8 nucleotides agree with TRBD1. The CDR3 has 14 residues. Looked up from germline, CDR1 is MDHEN and CDR2 is SYDVKM. V lost 5 bases, J lost 4 bases, and 3 bases stayed unmatched. CDR3 sequence reads: CASSRTGINEKLFF. As DNA, the CDR3 is TGTGCCAGCAGTCGGACAGGGATTAATGAAAAACTGTTTTTT.

This clone has only a few counts. The chain carries TRBV7-9 and TRBJ2-1; TRBD1 agrees at 7 bases. With 1 base clipped from V and 0 bases from J, the junction kept 3 bases outside the gene matches. Germline values: CDR1 SEHNR, CDR2 FQNEAQ (reference sequence). The CDR3 spans 16 residues. The CDR3 loop reads CASSLGSGGSYNEQFF. In nucleotides, the CDR3 is TGTGCCAGCAGCTTAGGTTCAGGGGGCTCCTACAATGAGCAGTTCTTC. Full variable domain (missing parts from reference TRBV7-9 and TRBJ2-1): DTGVSQNPRHKITKRGQNVTFRCDPISEHNRLYWYRQTLGQGPEFLTYFQNEAQLEKSRLLSDRFSAERPKGSFSTLEIQRTEQGDSAMYLCASSLGSGGSYNEQFFGPGTRLTVL.

V usage is TRBV28 and J usage is TRBJ1-1, with a possible D match to TRBD1 (6 bases). This CDR3 is built from 18 residues. Germline CDR1 reads MDHEN; CDR2 reads SYDVKM. Trimming removed 2 bases at V and 4 bases at J, with 23 bases between. In DNA form, the CDR3 reads TGTGCCAGCAGTTTACTCATCGGCGGGGGGCTGGCGAGCACTGAAGCTTTCTTT. It encodes CASSLLIGGGLASTEAFF.

The chain links TRBV6-5 to TRBJ1-5; no reliable D call. The CDR3 is 15 residues long. Trimming took off 7 bases at V and 0 bases at J, with 13 bases between the two ends. In germline, CDR1 is MNHEY, CDR2 SVGAGI. The CDR3 bases are TGTGCCAGCACCCGCACCGGGTATAGCAATCAGCCCCAGCATTTT. This gives the protein CASTRTGYSNQPQHF.

Details on this clone: In the same sample, other DNA sequences code for this CDR3. CDR3 loop: CASSPGQNTEAFF. CDR3 nucleotide sequence: TGTGCCAGCTCACCGGGACAAAACACTGAAGCTTTCTTT. This chain links TRBV18 with TRBJ1-1; tentative D call: TRBD1 (6 bases). Germline-derived CDR1 and CDR2 are KGHSH and LQKENI. The ends were cut back, 3 bases at V and 2 bases at J, with 7 bases in the middle. The CDR3 runs 13 residues.

In nucleotides, the CDR3 is TGTGCCATCAGTGAGGGACTAGCGTACCAAGAGACCCAGTACTTC. It translates to CAISEGLAYQETQYF. The chain combines TRBV10-3 with TRBJ2-5, with TRBD2 matching 9 bases. This CDR3 region has 15 residues. CDR1 ENHRY and CDR2 SYGVKD come from the germline V gene. V was pared by 2 bases and J by 0 bases, with 1 base of the junction left unmatched.

The rearrangement joins TRBV5-1 to TRBJ1-2, with D possibly TRBD1 on 6 matching bases. Looked up from germline, CDR1 is SGHRS and CDR2 is YFSETQ. The CDR3 is 12 amino acids. Trimming took 4 bases from V and 4 from J, leaving 8 bases between them. CDR3 coding DNA: TGCGCCAGCAGCACGACAGGCTATGGCTACACCTTC. Its translation is CASSTTGYGYTF.

Comments on this clone: Germline is not matched at one junction end, which may reflect a read error. Other nucleotide sequences from this sample produce the same CDR3. The chain couples TRBV9 to TRBJ2-7, with 9 positions matching TRBD2. CDR1 and CDR2 from the germline V gene are SGDLS and YYNGEE. The CDR3 consists of 14 residues. CDR3 residues: CASSVAGASDEQYF. CDR3 bases: TGTGCCAGCAGTGTAGCGGGAGCGTCGGACGAGCAGTACTTC.

The chain carries TRBV24-1 and TRBJ2-3; TRBD1 agrees at 10 bases. Germline V CDR1 and CDR2: KGHDR, SFDVKD. The CDR3 has 15 amino acids. Trimming at V came to 5 bases and at J to 4 bases, leaving 5 bases not matched to a gene. Here the CDR3 reads CATSVRQGAADTQYF. CDR3 sequence (DNA): TGTGCCACCAGTGTACGACAGGGGGCCGCAGATACGCAGTATTTT.

The CDR3 DNA reads TGTGCCATCAGTGGGGGTAGGGGGGGTACCACAGATACGCAGTATTTT. Translating gives CAISGGRGGTTDTQYF. The chain has TRBV10-3 and TRBJ2-3; D is possibly TRBD2 (7 bases). The CDR3 extends over 16 amino acids. Deletions cut 4 bases from V and 2 bases from J, with 16 bases between. The germline CDR1 and CDR2 sequences are ENHRY and SYGVKD.

This clone was seen once. J is TRBJ1-1 and V is TRBV3-1 (or the pseudogene TRBV3-2); D unclear. The CDR3 is 13 residues long. Trimming stripped 1 base from V and 5 bases from J, with 8 bases between. In germline, CDR1 is LGHDT, CDR2 YNNKEL (reference sequence). The CDR3 sequence is CASSQGSGTEAFF. CDR3 nucleotide sequence: TGTGCCAGCAGCCAAGGTAGCGGAACTGAAGCTTTCTTT.

The V and J genes are TRBV3-1 (or the pseudogene TRBV3-2) and TRBJ1-1, with no clear D. This CDR3 has 14 amino acids. Between the trimmed V and J ends, which lost 1 base and 4 bases, there was a span of 10 bases. Looked up from germline, CDR1 is LGHDT and CDR2 is YNNKEL (reference sequence). The CDR3 sequence: CASSQGPGSTEAFF. The CDR3 DNA follows: TGTGCCAGCAGCCAAGGTCCAGGAAGCACTGAAGCTTTCTTT.

This clone has just one count. The chain recombines TRBV3-1 (or the pseudogene TRBV3-2) with TRBJ1-2, with 8 bases matching TRBD1. The CDR3 consists of 15 residues. Germline trimming cut 6 bases from V and 6 bases from J; bases unmatched to any gene: 12. Germline CDR1 LGHDT, CDR2 YNNKEL (reference sequence). CDR3 residues: CASSKGRQGSDGYTF. The CDR3 nucleotides read TGTGCCAGCAGTAAGGGGCGACAGGGGTCGGATGGCTACACCTTC.

The chain employs TRBV3-1 (or the pseudogene TRBV3-2) and TRBJ1-1, with D uncertain. The CDR3 totals 14 residues. CDR1 and CDR2 (germline): LGHDT, YNNKEL (reference sequence). Trimming removed 4 bases from V and 0 bases from J, with 9 bases in between. CDR3 sequence: CASSRRDMNTEAFF. CDR3 nucleotide sequence: TGTGCCAGCAGCCGACGGGATATGAACACTGAAGCTTTCTTT.

The table lists this clone with a count of one. The J gene is TRBJ1-1, the V gene TRBV4-1; D ambiguous. Germline loops: CDR1 MGHRA, CDR2 YSYEKL. This CDR3 has 12 residues. Trimming pared 0 bases from V and 11 bases from J, leaving 10 bases between. CDR3 sequence (DNA): TGCGCCAGCAGCCAAGAGGGCTACCGGGCTTTCTTT. It yields the protein CASSQEGYRAFF.